One sample yielded the 19 T cell receptor beta chains listed below, sequenced in a study of response to subunit inactivated influenza vaccine. TCRdb itself ran the RT-PCR reads through MiXCR, one entry per CDR3 protein. Of about 480,000 distinct CDR3 sequences detected, about 25% appear once; the ten largest clones hold approximately 2%. Specimen: CD4+ T cells sorted from PBMCs, collected 4 to 6 days after vaccination. These TCRs come from a man aged 45-60 years who received an inactivated influenza vaccine.

This clonotype was counted a few times. The chain couples TRBV7-3 to TRBJ2-2; tentative D call: TRBD2 (6 bases). Trimming pared 5 bases from V and 6 bases from J, leaving 19 bases between. From germline, CDR1 is SGHTA and CDR2 FQGTGA. The CDR3 is 16 amino acids. CDR3 protein: CASSRLEPINAGELFF. The CDR3 region has the DNA TGTGCCAGCAGCCGACTAGAGCCAATAAACGCCGGGGAGCTGTTTTTT.

This clonotype was detected only a few times. The chain combines TRBV9 with TRBJ1-4, with D maybe TRBD1 (5 bases). Trimming took 0 bases from V and 1 from J, leaving 7 bases between them. Germline assignment: CDR1 SGDLS and CDR2 YYNGEE. This CDR3 is 15 amino acids long. CDR3 protein: CASSVGGRTNEKLFF. The CDR3 nucleotides are TGTGCCAGCAGCGTAGGGGGACGAACTAATGAAAAACTGTTTTTT. Full variable domain (rest looked up from reference TRBV9 and TRBJ1-4): DSGVTQTPKHLITATGQRVTLRCSPRSGDLSVYWYQQSLDQGLQFLIQYYNGEERAKGNILERFSAQQFPDLHSELNLSSLELGDSALYFCASSVGGRTNEKLFFGSGTQLSVL.

The sample holds a few counts of this clonotype. The chain recombines TRBV20-1 with TRBJ2-1, with 9 nucleotides matching TRBD2. J was trimmed by 7 bases and V by 6 bases; bases with no gene match: 10. CDR3 size: 14 residues. Germline V gives CDR1 DFQATT, CDR2 SNEGSKA (reference sequence). DNA of the CDR3: TGCAGTGCCGGCGGAGCGGGGGGTCCAAATGAGCAGTTCTTC. Its translation: CSAGGAGGPNEQFF.

The chain combines TRBV11-3 with TRBJ2-2; D remains ambiguous. The CDR3 runs 16 residues. Germline-derived CDR1 and CDR2 are SGHNT and YENEEA. Trimming took off 0 bases at V and 1 base at J, with 9 bases between the two ends. CDR3 nucleotides: TGTGCCAGCAGCTTAGAAGGGTGGATGAACACCGGGGAGCTGTTTTTT. Translated: CASSLEGWMNTGELFF.

J is TRBJ2-7 and V is TRBV29-1; D may be TRBD1 or TRBD2 (6 bases each). Germline-derived CDR1 and CDR2 are SQVTM and ANQGSEA. The ends were cut back, 4 bases at V and 5 bases at J, with 12 bases in the middle. CDR3 length: 12 residues. Written as DNA, the CDR3 is TGCAGCGTTGCGGGGGCAAGAAACGAGCAGTACTTC. The encoded protein is CSVAGARNEQYF.

This clonotype has just a few counts. The chain uses TRBV6-5 and TRBJ1-6; D unclear. The germline V and J ends were trimmed by 2 bases and 4 bases, with 3 bases remaining between them. Germline CDR1 and CDR2: MNHEY and SVGAGI. The CDR3 contains 13 residues. The CDR3 DNA reads TGTGCCAGCAGTTACAAGTATAATTCACCCCTCCACTTT. This codes for CASSYKYNSPLHF.

J is TRBJ1-1 and V is TRBV18; unclear D gene. The V gene lost 1 base and the J gene lost 1 base, with 10 bases spanning the gap. The CDR3 runs to 15 residues. Per the germline V gene, CDR1 is KGHSH and CDR2 is LQKENI. DNA for the CDR3: TGTGCCAGCTCACCACGTACGGAGCCGAACACTGAAGCTTTCTTT. Protein sequence: CASSPRTEPNTEAFF.

The V call is TRBV7-6, the J call TRBJ1-1; D gene unclear. V gave up 1 base and J gave up 5 bases, with 11 bases separating them. There are 14 residues in the CDR3. Germline CDR1 SGHVS, CDR2 FNYEAQ. The DNA for the CDR3 is TGTGCCAGCAGCTTAGGTAATAGCGGAACTGAAGCTTTCTTT. Translation: CASSLGNSGTEAFF.

The CDR3 loop is CSAMRLGGIGTGELFF. The DNA for the CDR3 is TGCAGTGCTATGCGGTTGGGGGGTATTGGCACCGGGGAGCTGTTTTTT. The chain carries TRBV20-1 and TRBJ2-2; perhaps TRBD2 as D (6 bases). Germline V gene sequence: CDR1 DFQATT, CDR2 SNEGSKA (reference sequence). V was clipped by 4 bases and J by 4 bases, with 19 bases between them. This CDR3 is 16 amino acids long.

J is TRBJ1-1 and V is TRBV10-3; unclear D gene. The CDR3 is 12 residues long. Trimming took off 0 bases at V and 8 bases at J, with 7 bases between the two ends. The germline CDR1 and CDR2 sequences are ENHRY and SYGVKD. CDR3 coding DNA: TGTGCCATCAGTGAGTCGTCCGGGGAAGCTTTCTTT. Translated, it gives CAISESSGEAFF.

V gene TRBV20-1 combines with J gene TRBJ2-7; 7 bases line up with TRBD1. After removal of 3 bases from V and 4 bases from J, the junction contained 6 bases not matched to a gene. The CDR3 length is 13 residues. Germline V lookup: CDR1 DFQATT, CDR2 SNEGSKA (reference sequence). The CDR3 DNA is TGCAGTGCTAGGGCTACAGGGGAGTACGAGCAGTACTTC. The encoded protein is CSARATGEYEQYF.

This clonotype has only a few counts. The CDR3 spells CSVVGGGYEQYF. The CDR3 nucleotides are TGCAGCGTTGTAGGGGGAGGCTACGAGCAGTACTTC. The chain links TRBV29-1 to TRBJ2-7; D possibly matches TRBD1 or TRBD2 (6 bases each). Germline-derived CDR1 and CDR2 are SQVTM and ANQGSEA. This CDR3 has 12 residues. Between the trimmed V and J ends, which lost 4 bases and 3 bases, there was a span of 10 bases.

This clonotype was recorded a few times. V gene TRBV5-5 combines with J gene TRBJ2-3; D might be TRBD1 or TRBD2, each matching 5 bases. Germline V gene data show CDR1 as SGHKS and CDR2 as YYEKEE (reference sequence). The CDR3 is 15 amino acids. V was cut by 4 bases and J by 4 bases, with 16 bases left in between. The chain's CDR3 is CASSGLVGDADTQYF. In nucleotides, the CDR3 is TGTGCCAGCAGCGGTTTAGTCGGGGACGCAGATACGCAGTATTTT.

This clonotype was recorded a few times. The V and J genes are TRBV20-1 and TRBJ2-1; D gene uncertain. This CDR3 has 17 amino acids. The germline V gene has CDR1 DFQATT and CDR2 SNEGSKA (reference sequence). V lost 5 bases to trimming and J lost 0 bases, with 20 bases between them. The CDR3 spells CSAASGFGVSSYNEQFF. CDR3 DNA sequence: TGCAGTGCTGCCTCAGGTTTCGGCGTGAGCTCCTACAATGAGCAGTTCTTC.

In this sample, this clonotype turned up a few times. The V and J genes are TRBV6-5 and TRBJ2-1; possible D gene TRBD1, 6 bases. The germline CDR1 and CDR2 sequences are MNHEY and SVGAGI. This CDR3 has 14 residues. Trimming cost V 10 bases and J 3 bases, with 16 bases left between them. CDR3 amino acids: CATKTRQVYNEQFF. As DNA, the CDR3 is TGTGCCACCAAAACCAGACAGGTCTACAATGAGCAGTTCTTC.

The chain employs TRBV4-3 and TRBJ2-3; 8 bases map to TRBD2. The length of the CDR3 is 13 residues. After removal of 4 bases from V and 6 bases from J, the junction contained 3 bases not matched to a gene. Germline loops: CDR1 LGHNA, CDR2 YSLEER. The CDR3 DNA reads TGCGCCAGCAGCCCCCGACTAGCGGATACGCAGTATTTT. The encoded protein is CASSPRLADTQYF.

V usage is TRBV12-3 or TRBV12-4 and J usage is TRBJ2-5; 9 bases agree with TRBD2. This CDR3 has 17 amino acids. V lost 7 bases, J lost 5 bases, and 17 bases stayed unmatched. This CDR3 reads CASTVAPSGKVDETQYF. CDR3 sequence (DNA): TGTGCCAGCACCGTAGCGCCTAGCGGGAAAGTAGATGAGACCCAGTACTTC.

This clonotype appeared a few times. V and J are TRBV12-3 or TRBV12-4 and TRBJ2-5, with D tentatively TRBD2 (6 bases). Trimming took off 3 bases at V and 5 bases at J, with 10 bases between the two ends. This CDR3 contains 13 residues. The CDR3: CASSLDYYETQYF. DNA of the CDR3: TGTGCCAGCAGTTTGGACTATTATGAGACCCAGTACTTC.

The V and J genes are TRBV5-1 and TRBJ2-1; 7 positions match TRBD1. CDR3 length: 14 residues. Germline V CDR1 and CDR2: SGHRS, YFSETQ. The junction had 3 bases not matched to a gene; V was cut back by 0 bases and J by 6 bases. CDR3 nucleotide sequence: TGCGCCAGCAGCTTGGGGGACAGCTTCAATGAGCAGTTCTTC. Translating gives CASSLGDSFNEQFF.